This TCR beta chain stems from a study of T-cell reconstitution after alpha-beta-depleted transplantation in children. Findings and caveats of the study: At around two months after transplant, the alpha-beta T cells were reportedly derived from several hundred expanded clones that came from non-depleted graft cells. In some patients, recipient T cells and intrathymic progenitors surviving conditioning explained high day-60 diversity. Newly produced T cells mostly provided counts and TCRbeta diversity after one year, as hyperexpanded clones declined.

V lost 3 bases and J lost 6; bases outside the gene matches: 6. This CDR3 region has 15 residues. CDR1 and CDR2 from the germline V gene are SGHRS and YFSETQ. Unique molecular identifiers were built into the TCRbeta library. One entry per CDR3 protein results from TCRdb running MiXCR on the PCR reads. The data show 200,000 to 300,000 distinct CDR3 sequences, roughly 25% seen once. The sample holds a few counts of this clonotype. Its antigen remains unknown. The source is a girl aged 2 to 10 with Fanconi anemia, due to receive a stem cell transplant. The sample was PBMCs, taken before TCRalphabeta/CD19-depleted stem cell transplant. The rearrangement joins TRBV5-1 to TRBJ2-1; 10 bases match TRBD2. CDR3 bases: TGCGCCAGCAGCTCGGGACTAGCGAGTACCAATGAGCAGTTCTTC. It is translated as CASSSGLASTNEQFF.